This T cell receptor beta chain was captured in a study of T cell changes during pregnancy in multiple sclerosis. Repertoires were generated with immunoSEQ multiplex PCR, while TCRdb's copy carries only in-frame clones and drops some. The sample shows 55,000 to 80,000 clones, 85% to 90% of them seen only once. CDR3 length: 13 amino acids. The germline V and J ends were trimmed by 5 bases and 5 bases, with 10 bases remaining between them. The germline V gene has CDR1 SGHRS and CDR2 YFSETQ. This clonotype originated in a female donor in good health, enrolled as a control in a pregnancy study. The chain couples TRBV5-1 to TRBJ1-4; D is uncertain. Here the sequenced sample was peripheral blood, taken after pregnancy. The CDR3 DNA reads TGCGCCAGCAGTGGTCAGAACAATGAAAAACTGTTTTTT. Its translation: CASSGQNNEKLFF. Looking up the rest from reference TRBV5-1 and TRBJ1-4 gives the full variable domain: KAGVTQTPRYLIKTRGQQVTLSCSPISGHRSVSWYQQTPGQGLQFLFEYFSETQRNKGNFPGRFSGRQFSNSRSEMNVSTLELGDSALYLCASSGQNNEKLFFGSGTQLSVL.